One and the same sample provided the 9 T cell receptor beta chains below, sequenced in a study of blood T cells in healthy people across ages. Using a J-beta primer mix together with a sample-barcoded 5' primer, a second PCR was run for roughly 6 to 12 cycles. TCRdb itself ran the 5' RACE reads through MiXCR, one entry per CDR3 protein. Of more than 800,000 distinct CDR3 sequences listed, about 28% are singletons. The sequencing sample was made of blood. The source is an elderly woman in good health.

The sample holds many counts of this clonotype. The V call is TRBV27, the J call TRBJ1-5, with a tentative D call TRBD1 (5 bases). This CDR3 has 13 amino acids. V shed 11 bases and J shed 2 bases, with 13 bases lying between them. Germline V gives CDR1 MNHEY, CDR2 SMNVEV (reference sequence). The CDR3 DNA sequence: TGTGCCGCAGGAGGGGCGGGCAATCAGCCCCAGCATTTT. Encoded protein: CAAGGAGNQPQHF.

This clonotype was picked up many times. The chain combines TRBV7-2 with TRBJ2-1, with D perhaps being TRBD1 or TRBD2 (6 bases each). The CDR3 extends over 16 amino acids. V was clipped by 0 bases and J by 2 bases, with 11 bases between them. CDR1 SGHTA and CDR2 FQGNSA come from the germline V gene. The CDR3 reads CASSLAGGPPYNEQFF. The CDR3 DNA reads as TGTGCCAGCAGCTTAGCGGGGGGCCCACCCTACAATGAGCAGTTCTTC.

In this sample, this clonotype turned up many times. The chain combines TRBV6-2 or TRBV6-3 with TRBJ2-5; TRBD1 might be the D (7 bases). Trimming removed 2 bases at V and 2 bases at J, with 24 bases between. This CDR3 is 19 amino acids long. Per germline, CDR1 MNHEY and CDR2 SVGEGT. CDR3 protein: CASSYPPGQRAGRQETQYF. In DNA, the CDR3 is TGTGCCAGCAGTTACCCGCCGGGACAGCGGGCCGGACGACAAGAGACCCAGTACTTC.

As to this clonotype: Being one base from a much bigger clone, this may be a read error. This chain connects TRBV6-1 to TRBJ1-2; TRBD1 matches 8 bases. Germline CDR1 is MNHNS and CDR2 is SASEGT. The CDR3 runs to 13 residues. J gave up 6 bases and V 4 bases, and 4 bases lay outside the gene matches. In DNA, the CDR3 is TGTGCCAGCAGTGCCCCGACAGGGGATGGCTACACCTTC. Encoded protein: CASSAPTGDGYTF.

This chain joins TRBV7-2 and TRBJ2-3; a weak D match, TRBD1 (5 bases). Trimming shortened V by 7 bases and J by 2 bases, and 13 bases separated the two germline ends. The CDR3 sequence is 14 residues long. The V gene's germline CDR1 is SGHTA and CDR2 FQGNSA. In nucleotides, the CDR3 is TGTGCCAGCATCCGGGCAGGGCACACAGATACGCAGTATTTT. The encoded protein is CASIRAGHTDTQYF.

This clonotype has ten or more counts. The chain employs TRBV5-1 and TRBJ2-7; D is unresolved. The CDR3 has 15 residues. V lost 5 bases to trimming and J lost 0 bases, with 15 bases between them. Germline CDR1 SGHRS, CDR2 YFSETQ. CDR3 in DNA: TGCGCCAGCAGATATAACGACGACCCCTCCTACGAGCAGTACTTC. It codes for CASRYNDDPSYEQYF.

This clonotype has ten or more counts. This rearrangement joins TRBV7-2 to TRBJ2-1; 9 bases fit TRBD1. The germline V gene has CDR1 SGHTA and CDR2 FQGNSA. J lost 10 bases, V lost 5 bases, and 15 bases had no gene match. This CDR3 has 16 residues. The CDR3 here is CASSANRDRVSQEQFF. CDR3 coding DNA: TGTGCCAGCAGCGCCAACCGGGACAGGGTAAGCCAAGAGCAGTTCTTC. The full variable domain, rest sourced from reference TRBV7-2 and TRBJ2-1, is GAGVSQSPSNKVTEKGKDVELRCDPISGHTALYWYRQSLGQGLEFLIYFQGNSAPDKSGLPSDRFSAERTGGSVSTLTIQRTQQEDSAVYLCASSANRDRVSQEQFFGPGTRLTVL.

This clonotype was detected many times. The chain has TRBV4-3 and TRBJ2-5, with D unclear. Trimming stripped 0 bases from V and 5 bases from J, with 7 bases between. This CDR3 region has 13 residues. Germline CDR1 is LGHNA and CDR2 is YSLEER. As DNA, the CDR3 is TGCGCCAGCAGCCAAGATCTTCGGGAGACCCAGTACTTC. It codes for CASSQDLRETQYF.

V and J are TRBV20-1 and TRBJ2-3, with TRBD2 matching over 13 bases. The V gene end was trimmed by 1 base and the J gene end by 3 bases; junction bases not matched to a gene: 4. Germline V gene data show CDR1 as DFQATT and CDR2 as SNEGSKA (reference sequence). CDR3 length: 16 amino acids. CDR3 loop: CSARVLAGGPTDTQYF. CDR3 sequence (DNA): TGCAGTGCTAGAGTACTAGCGGGAGGGCCGACAGATACGCAGTATTTT.